Below, 12 T cell receptor beta chains from the same sample are listed, as sequenced in a study of monozygotic twins with inflammatory bowel disease. TCRdb reprocessed the 5' RACE reads and keeps a single row for each CDR3 protein, giving no DNA. This sample's table reports more than 75,000 distinct CDR3 sequences. Sequenced sample: blood. The receptors shown here come from a human donor with ulcerative colitis or Crohn's disease, or a healthy co-twin of an affected twin (not recorded which).

This chain links TRBV7-2 with TRBJ2-5; lacking DNA, the TRBD2 call made by TCRdb goes unchecked. Germline CDR1 and CDR2: SGHTA and FQGNSA. The CDR3 has 13 residues. CDR3 sequence reads: CASSRTSGETQYF.

The CDR3 sequence: CASRDRTANYGYTF. The chain employs TRBV5-1 and TRBJ1-2. This CDR3 contains 14 residues. The V gene's germline CDR1 is SGHRS and CDR2 YFSETQ.

The V gene is TRBV5-5, the J gene TRBJ1-2; there is no DNA to check the TCRdb D call of TRBD1. This CDR3 has 14 residues. Germline V CDR1 and CDR2: SGHKS, YYEKEE (reference sequence). The CDR3 loop is CASSRDPLTSGYTF.

This chain connects TRBV10-1 to TRBJ1-1. CDR1 WNHNN and CDR2 SYGVQD come from the germline V gene (reference sequence). The CDR3 sequence is 13 residues long. CDR3 amino acids: CASSADQYTEAFF.

The chain links TRBV3-1 to TRBJ2-2. The CDR3 sequence is 15 residues long. Germline V lookup: CDR1 LGHDT, CDR2 YNNKEL (reference sequence). This chain's CDR3 is CASSQSHYQDGELFF.

V is TRBV5-1 and J is TRBJ2-1; the D call of TRBD2 rests on TCRdb alone, since no DNA is present to check it. Germline V gives CDR1 SGHRS, CDR2 YFSETQ. The CDR3 totals 16 residues. The CDR3: CASNLPQGLENNEQFF.

The genes are TRBV2 and TRBJ2-2; without DNA, the TCRdb call of TRBD1 cannot be checked. The CDR3 totals 15 residues. Per germline, CDR1 SNHLY and CDR2 FYNNEI. The CDR3 spells CASSGQGEDTGELFF.

The gene calls are TRBV20-1 and TRBJ1-2; TCRdb selects TRBD1, and the lack of DNA leaves this call unchecked. The CDR3 runs 13 residues. CDR1 DFQATT and CDR2 SNEGSKA come from the germline V gene (reference sequence). CDR3 residues: CSSQQGGNYGYTF.

The chain employs TRBV5-1 and TRBJ2-7; TCRdb designates TRBD1, a call that cannot be tested without DNA. Germline V gene data show CDR1 as SGHRS and CDR2 as YFSETQ. The CDR3 loop spans 14 amino acids. CDR3 sequence: CASSLQGSSYEQYF.

This chain joins TRBV5-1 and TRBJ2-1. CDR3 length equals 15 residues. Germline assignment: CDR1 SGHRS and CDR2 YFSETQ. The CDR3 loop is CASSSQASSYNEQFF.

This sequence joins TRBV5-5 and TRBJ1-4; TCRdb reports TRBD1, a call that lacks DNA to check it against. The CDR3 consists of 14 residues. Looked up from germline, CDR1 is SGHKS and CDR2 is YYEKEE (reference sequence). The CDR3 spells CASSDRATNEKLFF. Full variable domain (outside the CDR3, taken from reference TRBV5-5 and TRBJ1-4): DAGVTQSPTHLIKTRGQQVTLRCSPISGHKSVSWYQQVLGQGPQFIFQYYEKEERGRGNFPDRFSARQFPNYSSELNVNALLLGDSALYLCASSDRATNEKLFFGSGTQLSVL.

The chain carries TRBV6-6 and TRBJ2-5; TCRdb's assignment of TRBD2 cannot be checked, as there is no DNA. The CDR3 loop spans 12 amino acids. From germline, CDR1 is MNHNY and CDR2 SVGAGI (reference sequence). CDR3 sequence reads: CASRGLARTQYF.